This T cell receptor (beta chain) was observed in a study of PD-1 blockade in classical Hodgkin lymphoma (dated by TCRdb to 2018 to 2021). About the investigation overall: Nivolumab dosing was 3 mg/kg intravenously every 2 weeks, continuing until either disease progression or unacceptable toxicity. The study used CyTOF and TCR beta sequencing to define a peripheral blood immune signature of response to PD-1 blockade in classical Hodgkin lymphoma. Broad study findings and their caveats: By C4D1, a significant rise was seen in CD4+ TCR diversity but not in CD8+ TCR diversity (p=0.0027 vs p=0.16), and the rise was most apparent among complete responders (p=0.02). Trial patients achieving complete response had baseline diversity similar to newly diagnosed patients, whereas partial responders and progressors had significantly lower diversity. The study covered only a single clinical trial cohort, and the causes of the repertoire differences, possibly disease activity or prior therapy, were still not defined. Lower diversity was seen in patients whose nivolumab began less than 1 year after ASCT, and these patients were left out of later analyses so that immune reconstitution would not confound the results. Baseline TCR diversity was reported to be lower in newly diagnosed patients than in healthy donors, and even lower in relapsed/refractory patients.

The V end loses 5 bases and the J end loses 2 bases, and a stretch of 16 bases separates them. The CDR3 holds 15 amino acids from the cysteine to the phenylalanine. Kept here is only the CDR3 DNA, which spans 45 bases and is read in frame from base 1. CDR1 and CDR2 (LGHNA, YNFKEQ) derive from the germline V gene. A note on this clone: The specificity of this receptor is unknown. No clone much larger than this one lies a single base away; base qualities are absent.

Genomic DNA was extracted with the Qiagen DNeasy kit from unsorted PBMCs and from negatively selected CD4+ and CD8+ fractions. TCR beta CDR3 regions were amplified by immunoSEQ multiplex PCR using primers annealing to V and J segments. A synthetic immune receptor repertoire was used to minimize amplification bias, and any remaining bias was removed computationally after sequencing. The study's processing was this. Repertoire diversity was quantified as the Shannon entropy index using custom Python scripts. Unsorted, CD4+ and CD8+ repertoires were analyzed separately, except for combined analyses in which CD4+ and CD8+ sequences were merged in silico. Clonal expansion was defined as a frequency increase of at least 2-fold after treatment compared with C1D1, and clones undetected at baseline were assigned a pseudocount of 0.5. Singleton clones were defined as clones with 0 or 1 copy at C1D1, and non-singleton clones were defined as clones with 2 or more copies. Clones expanded in unsorted samples were labelled as CD4+, CD8+ or unknown by matching protein sequences in sorted samples from the same patient. Wilcoxon tests on paired samples were used to test changes in diversity from C1D1 to C4D1. This is the immuneACCESS table as TCRdb keeps it, with only in-frame sequences that have V and J called. A part of the clones is gone; compared with another copy, unresolved V genes explain less than half, and the rest is unexplained. The V and J calls and clone size come from that table; D and trimming were worked out from the DNA. A total of a few thousand clones appear in this sample, about 91% of them only once. Around 0.96% of the sample rests with the top ten.

Read against the paper, the sample's time point label means: cycle 1 day 1 (C1D1), immediately before nivolumab initiation. Relapse after autologous stem cell transplantation had occurred in all trial patients, and cohorts A, B and C were distinguished by prior brentuximab vedotin exposure. A Miltenyi CD4+ T cell isolation kit was used for magnetic negative selection to purify CD4+ T cells from thawed PBMCs. The trial cohort included 45 to 65 patients with relapsed/refractory classical Hodgkin lymphoma, and each patient had a best overall response of complete response, partial response or progressive disease. Single-agent nivolumab was administered to trial patients in the multi-cohort phase II CheckMate 205 trial. An independent review committee assessed best overall response using the 2007 International Working Group response criteria. Trial PBMCs were obtained immediately prior to nivolumab initiation (C1D1) and on therapy at cycle 2 day 1 and cycle 4 day 1. Peripheral blood was collected in 8 mL Vacutainer Cell Preparation Tubes, from which PBMCs were isolated by centrifugation and then cryopreserved. Purified CD4+ and CD8+ fractions were prepared only for cases where an additional PBMC sample was available. Magnetically labelled cells were removed on LS columns in a quadroMACS separator, and the flow-through was retained as the purified fraction.

The sequence joins TRBV4-2 to TRBJ2-7; TRBD1 is a weak D gene call, 6 bases matching. This receptor was obtained from a human donor with classical Hodgkin lymphoma. The input for sequencing was CD4+ T cells from blood, taken at baseline. The DNA reads TGTGCCAGCAGCGGCAGGACAGTGGATACCTACGAGCAGTACTTC. It specifies CASSGRTVDTYEQYF.